Sequencing of this TCR beta chain was carried out in a study of shared clonotypes between healthy human individuals. This CDR3 comprises 17 residues. CDR1 and CDR2 (germline): SGHVS, FNYEAQ. With V trimmed by 5 bases and J by 2 bases, 13 bases remained unmatched. Naive-designated CD8 cells lacked CD45RO, were positively enriched for CCR7, and omitted terminally differentiated effector memory CD45RA+ cells. Profiling relied on immunoSEQ multiplex PCR, and the TCRdb table lists in-frame clones only, not all of them. The table has 800,000 to 950,000 clones, about 97% seen once. The rearrangement links TRBV7-6 to TRBJ2-3; 7 positions match TRBD1. The receptor was isolated from a man younger than 45 in good health. The sequenced sample was naive CD8+ T cells sorted from blood. CDR3 in amino acids: CASSALAADRSTDTQYF. The DNA for the CDR3 is TGTGCCAGCAGCGCCTTGGCAGCGGACAGGTCCACAGATACGCAGTATTTT.